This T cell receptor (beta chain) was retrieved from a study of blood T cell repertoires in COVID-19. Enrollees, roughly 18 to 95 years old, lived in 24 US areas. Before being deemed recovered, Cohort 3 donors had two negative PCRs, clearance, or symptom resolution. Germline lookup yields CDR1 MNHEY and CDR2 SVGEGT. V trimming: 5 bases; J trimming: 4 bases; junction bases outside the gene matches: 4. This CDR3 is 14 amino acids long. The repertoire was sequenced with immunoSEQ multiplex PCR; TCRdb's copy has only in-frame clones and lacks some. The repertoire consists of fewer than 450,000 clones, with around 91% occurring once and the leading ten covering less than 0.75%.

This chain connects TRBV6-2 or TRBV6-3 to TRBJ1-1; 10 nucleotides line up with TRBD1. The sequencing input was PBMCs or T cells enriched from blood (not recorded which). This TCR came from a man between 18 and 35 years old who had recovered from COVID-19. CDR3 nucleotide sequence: TGTGCCAGCAGTGTCCGGGACAGGGGCACTGAAGCTTTCTTT. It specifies CASSVRDRGTEAFF.